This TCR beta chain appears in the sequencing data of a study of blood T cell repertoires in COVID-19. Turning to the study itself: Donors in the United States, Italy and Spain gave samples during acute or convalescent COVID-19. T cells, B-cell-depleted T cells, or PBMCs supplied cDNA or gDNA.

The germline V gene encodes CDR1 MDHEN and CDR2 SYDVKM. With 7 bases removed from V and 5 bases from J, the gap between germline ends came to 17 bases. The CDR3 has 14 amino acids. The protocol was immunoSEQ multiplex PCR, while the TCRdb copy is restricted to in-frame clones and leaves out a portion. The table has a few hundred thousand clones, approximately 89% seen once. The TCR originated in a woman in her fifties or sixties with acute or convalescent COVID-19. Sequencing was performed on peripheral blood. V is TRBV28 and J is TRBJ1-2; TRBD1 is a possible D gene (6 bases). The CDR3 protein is CASTPGQRRYGYTF. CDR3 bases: TGTGCCAGCACCCCCGGACAGAGACGATATGGCTACACCTTC.